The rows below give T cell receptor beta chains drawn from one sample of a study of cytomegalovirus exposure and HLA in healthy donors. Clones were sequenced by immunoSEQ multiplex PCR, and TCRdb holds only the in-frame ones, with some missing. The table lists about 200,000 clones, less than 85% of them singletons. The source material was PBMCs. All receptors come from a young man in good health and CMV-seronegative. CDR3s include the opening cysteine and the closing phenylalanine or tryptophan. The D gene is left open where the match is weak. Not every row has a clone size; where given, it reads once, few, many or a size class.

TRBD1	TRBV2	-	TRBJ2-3	CATGTGMGDTQYF	TGTGCCACCGGGACAGGGATGGGAGATACGCAGTATTTT
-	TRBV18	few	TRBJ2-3	CASSPPSRSTDTQYF	TGTGCCAGCTCACCACCTTCTCGGAGCACAGATACGCAGTATTTT
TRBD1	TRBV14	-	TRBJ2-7	CASSHRQGFTHEQYF	TGTGCCAGCAGCCACCGACAGGGGTTCACCCACGAGCAGTACTTC
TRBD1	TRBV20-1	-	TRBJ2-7	CSAQDRDEQYF	TGCAGTGCTCAGGACAGGGACGAGCAGTACTTC
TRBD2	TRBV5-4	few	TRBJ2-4	CASSSPGWVAGGGAKNIQYF	TGTGCCAGCAGCTCTCCGGGTTGGGTAGCGGGAGGCGGGGCCAAAAACATTCAGTACTTC
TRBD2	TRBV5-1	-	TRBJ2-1	CASSFTSGSYNEQFF	TGCGCCAGCAGCTTCACTAGCGGTTCCTACAATGAGCAGTTCTTC
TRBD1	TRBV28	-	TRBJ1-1	CASSLWTGSTEAFF	TGTGCCAGCAGTTTATGGACAGGGTCCACTGAAGCTTTCTTT
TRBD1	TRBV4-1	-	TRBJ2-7	CASSQDPLGQGAGEQYF	TGCGCCAGCAGCCAAGATCCATTGGGACAGGGGGCAGGGGAGCAGTACTTC
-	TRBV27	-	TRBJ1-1	CASRDGGGRNTEAFF	TGTGCCAGCAGAGATGGCGGGGGAAGGAACACTGAAGCTTTCTTT
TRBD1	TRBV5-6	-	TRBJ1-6	CASSLSTGVASPLHF	TGTGCCAGCAGCTTGTCGACAGGGGTAGCTTCACCCCTCCACTTT
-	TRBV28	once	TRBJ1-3	CASSFRGSGNTIYF	TGTGCCAGCTCATTCAGGGGCTCTGGAAACACCATATATTTT
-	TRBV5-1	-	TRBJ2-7	CASSLRDSLSYEQYF	TGCGCCAGCAGCCTCCGGGACTCTCTTTCCTACGAGCAGTACTTC
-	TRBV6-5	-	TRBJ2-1	CASTLGGAPPNEQLF	TGTGCCAGCACCCTCGGGGGTGCACCCCCCAATGAGCAGCTCTTC
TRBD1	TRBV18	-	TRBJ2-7	CASSPGTGASYEQYF	TGTGCCAGCTCACCAGGGACAGGGGCCTCCTACGAGCAGTACTTC
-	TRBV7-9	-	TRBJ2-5	CASSLLGPIEGTQYF	TGTGCCAGCAGCTTACTGGGCCCCATCGAGGGGACCCAGTACTTC
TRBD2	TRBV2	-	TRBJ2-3	CASSGVAGVGADTQYF	TGTGCCAGCAGTGGGGTAGCGGGAGTAGGAGCAGATACGCAGTATTTT
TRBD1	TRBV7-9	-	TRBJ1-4	CAGSIGQGRREKLFF	TGTGCCGGCAGCATCGGACAGGGGAGAAGAGAAAAACTGTTTTTT
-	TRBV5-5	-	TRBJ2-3	CASSWEEYTDTQYF	TGTGCCAGCAGCTGGGAGGAGTACACAGATACGCAGTATTTT
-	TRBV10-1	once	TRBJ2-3	CASSESTAGGTQYF	TGCGCCAGCAGTGAGTCGACCGCTGGAGGCACGCAGTATTTT
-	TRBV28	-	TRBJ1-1	CASRGGTEAFF	TGTGCCAGCAGGGGGGGTACTGAAGCTTTCTTT
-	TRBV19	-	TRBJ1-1	CASSIRQGKEAFF	TGTGCCAGTAGTATTCGGCAGGGAAAAGAAGCTTTCTTT
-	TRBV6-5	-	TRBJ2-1	CASRIGGTAYNEQFF	TGTGCCAGCAGGATCGGCGGGACAGCGTACAATGAGCAGTTCTTC
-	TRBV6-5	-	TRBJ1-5	CASSYDRKQPQHF	TGTGCCAGCAGTTATGACAGAAAACAGCCCCAGCATTTT
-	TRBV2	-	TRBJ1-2	CASSWDIIDGYTF	TGTGCCAGCAGTTGGGACATAATAGATGGCTACACCTTC
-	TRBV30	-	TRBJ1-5	CAWSVRDNQPQHF	TGTGCCTGGAGTGTCCGAGACAATCAGCCCCAGCATTTT
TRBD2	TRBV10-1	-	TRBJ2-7	CASSEGSGRAREQYF	TGCGCCAGCAGTGAGGGAAGCGGGAGGGCCCGCGAGCAGTACTTC
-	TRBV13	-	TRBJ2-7	CASSQDGGRASYEQYF	TGTGCCAGCAGCCAAGACGGGGGGCGGGCGTCCTACGAGCAGTACTTC
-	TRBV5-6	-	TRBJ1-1	CASSPRLNTEAFF	TGTGCCAGCAGCCCGAGGTTGAACACTGAAGCTTTCTTT
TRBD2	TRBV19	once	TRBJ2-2	CASSTSSGRVGGELFF	TGTGCCAGTAGTACCTCTAGCGGGAGGGTCGGCGGGGAGCTGTTTTTT
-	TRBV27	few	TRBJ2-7	CASSPNSGYEQYF	TGTGCCAGCAGCCCCAATAGCGGCTACGAGCAGTACTTC
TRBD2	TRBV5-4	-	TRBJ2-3	CASSLWREVDTQYF	TGTGCCAGCAGCTTGTGGCGGGAGGTAGATACGCAGTATTTT
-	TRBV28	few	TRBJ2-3	CASSFRSITDTQYF	TGTGCCAGCAGTTTTCGAAGCATAACAGATACGCAGTATTTT
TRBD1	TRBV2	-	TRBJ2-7	CASSEAGGLYEQYF	TGTGCCAGCAGTGAGGCAGGGGGCCTCTACGAGCAGTACTTC
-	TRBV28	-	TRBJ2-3	CASSPPGTSTDTQYF	TGTGCCAGCAGTCCCCCGGGTACTAGCACAGATACGCAGTATTTT
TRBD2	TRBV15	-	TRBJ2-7	CATSRSGTRLYEQYF	TGTGCCACCAGCAGATCCGGGACTAGGCTCTACGAGCAGTACTTC
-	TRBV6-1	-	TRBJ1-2	CASSLTGEINGYTF	TGTGCCAGCAGTCTGACGGGGGAAATTAATGGCTACACCTTC
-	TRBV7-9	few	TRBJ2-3	CASSLPRDPDTQYF	TGTGCCAGCAGCTTACCGCGGGATCCCGATACGCAGTATTTT
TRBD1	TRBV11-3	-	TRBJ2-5	CASSSRTGRQETQYF	TGTGCCAGCAGCTCGCGGACAGGGCGCCAAGAGACCCAGTACTTC
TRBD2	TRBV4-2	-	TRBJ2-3	CASSHALAGAGPDTQYF	TGTGCCAGCAGCCACGCGCTAGCGGGAGCAGGGCCAGATACGCAGTATTTT
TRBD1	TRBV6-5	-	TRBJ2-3	CASSWGTGSTDTQYF	TGTGCCAGCAGTTGGGGGACAGGTAGCACAGATACGCAGTATTTT
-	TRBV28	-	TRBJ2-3	CASSLGATDTQYF	TGTGCCAGCAGTTTGGGGGCGACAGATACGCAGTATTTT
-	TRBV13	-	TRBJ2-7	CASSSSDRSYEQYF	TGTGCCAGCAGCTCATCTGACAGGTCCTACGAGCAGTACTTC